The T cell receptor beta chain under discussion was sequenced for a study of cytomegalovirus exposure and HLA in healthy donors. Points from the study as a whole: Cytomegalovirus status was reportedly diagnosed by the classifier with high sensitivity and specificity.

This clone has just a few counts. The target antigen is unknown. The PCR ran on 60 Vbeta and 13 Jbeta primers. Some clones are missing from TCRdb's copy, which holds only in-frame ones; the method was immunoSEQ multiplex PCR. The table lists 100,000 to 150,000 clones, 70% to 85% of them singletons, with 1.4% to 1.5% in the top ten. V dropped 1 base and J dropped 2; count of bases not matched to a gene: 7. The CDR3 is 17 amino acids. Germline values: CDR1 MGHRA, CDR2 YSYEKL. V and J are TRBV4-1 and TRBJ2-7; 11 nucleotides match TRBD2. The source of this sequence is a female donor in good health and CMV-seronegative. The sequenced sample consisted of PBMCs. Here the CDR3 DNA reads TGCGCCAGCAGCCAAGGGGTAGCGGGAGGGCGTACCTACGAGCAGTACTTC. Translation gives CASSQGVAGGRTYEQYF.